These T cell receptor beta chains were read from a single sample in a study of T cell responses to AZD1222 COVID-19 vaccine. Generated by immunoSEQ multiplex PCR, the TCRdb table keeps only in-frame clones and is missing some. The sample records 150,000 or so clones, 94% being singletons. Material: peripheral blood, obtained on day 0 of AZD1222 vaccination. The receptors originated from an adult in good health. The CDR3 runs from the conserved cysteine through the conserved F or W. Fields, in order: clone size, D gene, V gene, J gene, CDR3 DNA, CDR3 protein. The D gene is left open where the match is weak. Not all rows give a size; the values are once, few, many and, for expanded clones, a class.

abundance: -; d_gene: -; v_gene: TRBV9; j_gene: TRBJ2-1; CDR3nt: TGTGCCAGCAGCGTAGAAGGGAATGAGCAGTTCTTC; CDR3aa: CASSVEGNEQFF
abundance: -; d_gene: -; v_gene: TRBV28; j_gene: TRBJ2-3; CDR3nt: TGTGCCAGCAGTTCAGGCCGGGACTGGAACGCAGATACGCAGTATTTT; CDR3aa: CASSSGRDWNADTQYF
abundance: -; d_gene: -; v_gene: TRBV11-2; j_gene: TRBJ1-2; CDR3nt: TGTGCCAGCAGCCCGCAGGGTCCCTATGGCTACACCTTC; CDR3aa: CASSPQGPYGYTF
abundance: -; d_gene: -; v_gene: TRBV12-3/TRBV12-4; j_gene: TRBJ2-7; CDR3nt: TGTGCCAGCAGTTTCCAGAGGTACGAGCAGTACTTC; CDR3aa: CASSFQRYEQYF
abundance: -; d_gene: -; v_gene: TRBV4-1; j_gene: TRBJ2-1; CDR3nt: TGCGCCAGCAGCCAAGGCCCCTGGGGGTACAATGAGCAGTTCTTC; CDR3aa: CASSQGPWGYNEQFF
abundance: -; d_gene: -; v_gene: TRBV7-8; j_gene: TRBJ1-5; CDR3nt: TGTGCCAGCAGCCGGGGCGCTCAGCCCCAGCATTTT; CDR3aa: CASSRGAQPQHF
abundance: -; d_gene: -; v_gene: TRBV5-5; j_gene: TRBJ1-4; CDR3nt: TGTGCCAGCAGCTCCCGTCGAGGAACTAATGAAAAACTGTTTTTT; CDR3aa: CASSSRRGTNEKLFF
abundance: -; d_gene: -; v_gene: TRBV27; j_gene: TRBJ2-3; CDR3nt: TGTGCCAGCAGTTTGGACAGACCCACAGATACGCAGTATTTT; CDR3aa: CASSLDRPTDTQYF
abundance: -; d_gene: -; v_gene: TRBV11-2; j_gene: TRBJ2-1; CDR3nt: TGTGCCAGCAGCTTAGGAAATGAGCAGTTCTTC; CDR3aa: CASSLGNEQFF
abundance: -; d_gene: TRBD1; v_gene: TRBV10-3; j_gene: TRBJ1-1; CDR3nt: TGTGCCATCAGTGAGATACAGGGGCGGGACACTGAAGCTTTCTTT; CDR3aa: CAISEIQGRDTEAFF
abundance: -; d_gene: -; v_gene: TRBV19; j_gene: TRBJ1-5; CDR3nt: TGTGCCAGTCTTGGGGAGGGCAGTAGCAATCAGCCCCAGCATTTT; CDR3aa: CASLGEGSSNQPQHF
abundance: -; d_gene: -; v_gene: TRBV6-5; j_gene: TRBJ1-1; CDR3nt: TGTGCCAGCAGTTACCAGGGGTCGGGCACTGAAGCTTTCTTT; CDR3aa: CASSYQGSGTEAFF
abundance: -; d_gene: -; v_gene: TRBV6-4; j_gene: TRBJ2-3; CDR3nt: TGTGCCAGCAGTGACTCGGGTTTGGTCACAGATACGCAGTATTTT; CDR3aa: CASSDSGLVTDTQYF
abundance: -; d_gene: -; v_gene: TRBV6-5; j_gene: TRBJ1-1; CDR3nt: TGTGCCAGCCACTTGGCGTCCCTGGACACTGAAGCTTTCTTT; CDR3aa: CASHLASLDTEAFF
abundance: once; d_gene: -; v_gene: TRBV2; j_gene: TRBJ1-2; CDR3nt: TGTGCCAGCAGTGGGCGGGAAACACCGGATGGCTACACCTTC; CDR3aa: CASSGRETPDGYTF
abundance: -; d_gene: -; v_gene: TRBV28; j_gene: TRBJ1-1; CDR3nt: TGTGCCAGCAGTTTGGCGACAGCCGAAGTTGAAGCTTTCTTT; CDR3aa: CASSLATAEVEAFF
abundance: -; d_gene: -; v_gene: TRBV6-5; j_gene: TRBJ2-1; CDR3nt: TGTGCCAGCAACCGGGCGAGGGACTCCTACAATGAGCAGTTCTTC; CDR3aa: CASNRARDSYNEQFF
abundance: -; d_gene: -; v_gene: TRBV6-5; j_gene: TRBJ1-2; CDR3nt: TGTGCCAGCAGTTACCCGACGGGAGCTGGGTATGGCTACACCTTC; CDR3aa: CASSYPTGAGYGYTF
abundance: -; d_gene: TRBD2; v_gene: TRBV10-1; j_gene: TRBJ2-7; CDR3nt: TGCGCCAGCAGCGATATCGCTAGCGGGAGCCCCTACGAGCAGTACTTC; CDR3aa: CASSDIASGSPYEQYF
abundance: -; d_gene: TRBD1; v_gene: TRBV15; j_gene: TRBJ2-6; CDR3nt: TGTGCCACCAGCTCGGCAGGGACAGGGGGCAGCGGGGCCAACGTCCTGACTTTC; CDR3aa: CATSSAGTGGSGANVLTF
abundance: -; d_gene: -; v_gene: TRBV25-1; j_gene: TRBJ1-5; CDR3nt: TGTGCCAGCTTAACTTACGACAGTCGGAGCAATCAGCCCCAGCATTTT; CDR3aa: CASLTYDSRSNQPQHF
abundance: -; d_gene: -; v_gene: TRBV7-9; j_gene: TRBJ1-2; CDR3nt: TGTGCCAGCAGCTTACCGGGGCGAGCTAACTATGGCTACACCTTC; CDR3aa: CASSLPGRANYGYTF
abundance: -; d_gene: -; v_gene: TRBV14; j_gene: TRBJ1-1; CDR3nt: TGTGCCAGCAGCCAAGCTGGTTGGCTGAACACTGAAGCTTTCTTT; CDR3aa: CASSQAGWLNTEAFF
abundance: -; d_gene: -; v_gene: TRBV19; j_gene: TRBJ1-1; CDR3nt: TGTGCCAGTAGAGCACCGGCGGGAGGGACTGAAGCTTTCTTT; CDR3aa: CASRAPAGGTEAFF
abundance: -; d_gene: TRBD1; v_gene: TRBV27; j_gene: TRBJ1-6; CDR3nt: TGTGCCAGCAGTATACAGGGGGCGCTCAATTCACCCCTCCACTTT; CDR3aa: CASSIQGALNSPLHF
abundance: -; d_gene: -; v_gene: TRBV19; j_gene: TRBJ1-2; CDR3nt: TGTGCCAGTAGTATTCAATCCGCCAGGCGTGCCTATGGCTACACCTTC; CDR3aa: CASSIQSARRAYGYTF
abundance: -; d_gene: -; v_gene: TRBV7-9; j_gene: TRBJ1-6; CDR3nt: TGTGCCAGCAGCTTAGAGGAGGATAATTCACCCCTCCACTTT; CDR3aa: CASSLEEDNSPLHF
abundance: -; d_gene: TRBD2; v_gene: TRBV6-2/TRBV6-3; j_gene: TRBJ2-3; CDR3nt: TGTGCCAGCAGCCCCCGGGGGGATACAGATACGCAGTATTTT; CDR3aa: CASSPRGDTDTQYF
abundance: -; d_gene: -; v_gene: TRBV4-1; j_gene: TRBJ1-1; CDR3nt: TGCGCCAGCAGCCAAGATACTCCGGGGGGTCGGACTGAAGCTTTCTTT; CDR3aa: CASSQDTPGGRTEAFF
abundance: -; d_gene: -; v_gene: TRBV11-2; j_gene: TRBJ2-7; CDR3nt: TGTGCCAGCAGCGCTCTGGGGGCTCTAGGCGAGCAGTACTTC; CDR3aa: CASSALGALGEQYF
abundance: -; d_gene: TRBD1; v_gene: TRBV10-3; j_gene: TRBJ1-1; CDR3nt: TGTGCCATCGGCGCAGGGGGTGGGAGGGGCACTGAAGCTTTCTTT; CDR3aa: CAIGAGGGRGTEAFF
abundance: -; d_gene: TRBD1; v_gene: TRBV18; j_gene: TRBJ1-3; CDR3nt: TGTGCCAGCTCACCAGGGACAGTGCTGGGTGGAAACACCATATATTTT; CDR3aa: CASSPGTVLGGNTIYF
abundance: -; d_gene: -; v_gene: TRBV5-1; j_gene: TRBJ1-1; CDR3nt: TGCGCCAGCAGCTTCTCAGAGAACAGTGAAGCTTTCTTT; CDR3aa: CASSFSENSEAFF
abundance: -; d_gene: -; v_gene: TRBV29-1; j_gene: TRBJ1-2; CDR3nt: TGCAGCGTCAACTTGGGGGAGGTCTATGGCTACACCTTC; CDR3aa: CSVNLGEVYGYTF
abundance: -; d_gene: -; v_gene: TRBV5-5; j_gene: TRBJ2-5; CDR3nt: TGTGCCAGCAGCTTGGTCCAGGCAGGAGAGACCCAGTACTTC; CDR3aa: CASSLVQAGETQYF
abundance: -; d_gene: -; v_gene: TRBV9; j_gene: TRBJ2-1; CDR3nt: TGTGCCAGCAGCGCCGGCGGATACAATGAGCAGTTCTTC; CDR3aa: CASSAGGYNEQFF
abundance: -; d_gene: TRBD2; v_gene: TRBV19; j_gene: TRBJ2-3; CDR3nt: TGTGCCAGTAGTCCACGGACTAGCGGCACAGATACGCAGTATTTT; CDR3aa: CASSPRTSGTDTQYF
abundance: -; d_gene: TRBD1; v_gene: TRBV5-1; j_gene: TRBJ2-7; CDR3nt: TGCGCCAGCAGCTTGGTGTGGGACAGTTCCTACGAGCAGTACTTC; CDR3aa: CASSLVWDSSYEQYF
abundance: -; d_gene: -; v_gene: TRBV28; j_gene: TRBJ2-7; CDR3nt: TGTGCCAGCAGTTCGCCTTCACTCCGTCTCGAGCAGTACTTC; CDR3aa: CASSSPSLRLEQYF
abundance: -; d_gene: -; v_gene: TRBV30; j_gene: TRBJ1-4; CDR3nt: TGTGCCTGGGCCCGGGGCCCGAGTCAGGAAAAACTGTTTTTT; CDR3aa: CAWARGPSQEKLFF
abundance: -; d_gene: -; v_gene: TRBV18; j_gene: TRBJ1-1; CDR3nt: TGTGCCAGCTCACCACCGGGGGAGGGACCCACTGAAGCTTTCTTT; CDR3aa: CASSPPGEGPTEAFF
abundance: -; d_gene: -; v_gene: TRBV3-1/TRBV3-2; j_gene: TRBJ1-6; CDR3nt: TGTGCCAGCAGCCTAATGCGCCTCAATTCACCCCTCCACTTT; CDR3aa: CASSLMRLNSPLHF
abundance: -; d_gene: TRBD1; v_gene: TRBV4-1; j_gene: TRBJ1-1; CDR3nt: TGCGCCAGCAGCCAAGATATCCAGGGGGGCACTGAAGCTTTCTTT; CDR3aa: CASSQDIQGGTEAFF
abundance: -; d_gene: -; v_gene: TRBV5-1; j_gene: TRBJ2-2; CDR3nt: TGCGCCAGCAGCGTAGACTCCCCTTGGGGCGGCAACACCGGGGAGCTGTTTTTT; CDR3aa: CASSVDSPWGGNTGELFF